This T cell receptor beta chain was sequenced for a study of T cell changes during pregnancy in multiple sclerosis. Looked up from germline, CDR1 is LNHNV and CDR2 is YYDKDF (reference sequence). V was clipped by 3 bases and J by 0 bases; unmatched bases: 1. This CDR3 has 15 amino acids. TCRdb's copy holds only in-frame clones and misses some; the assay was immunoSEQ multiplex PCR. Here the sample spans tens of thousands of clones, approximately 91% being singletons. The sample was peripheral blood, taken in the first trimester of pregnancy. The sequence came from a female donor with multiple sclerosis, enrolled in a pregnancy study. The V gene is TRBV15, the J gene TRBJ2-2, with 7 positions matching TRBD1. The DNA for the CDR3 is TGTGCCACCAGCAGGGGACAGCCGAACACCGGGGAGCTGTTTTTT. Its protein product is CATSRGQPNTGELFF.